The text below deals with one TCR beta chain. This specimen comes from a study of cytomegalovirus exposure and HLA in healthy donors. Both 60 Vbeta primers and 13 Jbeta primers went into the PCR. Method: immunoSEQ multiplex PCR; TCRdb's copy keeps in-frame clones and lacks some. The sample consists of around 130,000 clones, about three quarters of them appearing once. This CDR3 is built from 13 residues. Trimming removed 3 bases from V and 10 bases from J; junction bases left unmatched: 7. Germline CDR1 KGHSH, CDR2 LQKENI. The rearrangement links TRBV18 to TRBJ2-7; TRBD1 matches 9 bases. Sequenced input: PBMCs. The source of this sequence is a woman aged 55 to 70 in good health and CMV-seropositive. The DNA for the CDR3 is TGTGCCAGCTCACCGCCCGACAGGGGGAGACAGTACTTC. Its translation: CASSPPDRGRQYF.